These T cell receptor beta chains were read from a single sample in a study of shared clonotypes between healthy human individuals. The protocol was immunoSEQ multiplex PCR, while the TCRdb copy is restricted to in-frame clones and leaves out a portion. The sample yields a few million clones, under 97% seen once. The specimen was naive CD4+ T cells sorted from blood. These receptors came from a young man in good health. CDR3s include the opening cysteine and the closing phenylalanine or tryptophan. The order of the fields is D gene, clone size, J gene, V gene, CDR3 DNA, CDR3 protein. The D gene is left open where the match is weak. Rows may omit the clone size; those that give it use once, few, many or a size class.

D gene: -
clone size: -
J gene: TRBJ2-1
V gene: TRBV7-9
CDR3 DNA: TGTGCCAGCAGCTCCTCCGGGGGCTGGTGGCAGTTCTTC
CDR3 protein: CASSSSGGWWQFF

D gene: TRBD1
clone size: -
J gene: TRBJ2-7
V gene: TRBV6-1
CDR3 DNA: TGTGCCAGCAGTCACCGGGACAGGGTAGGGTACGAGCAGTACTTC
CDR3 protein: CASSHRDRVGYEQYF

D gene: -
clone size: -
J gene: TRBJ1-1
V gene: TRBV27
CDR3 DNA: TGTGCCAGTAGGAAATGGACATCGAACACTGAAGCTTTCTTT
CDR3 protein: CASRKWTSNTEAFF

D gene: TRBD2
clone size: -
J gene: TRBJ2-7
V gene: TRBV27
CDR3 DNA: TGTGCCAGCAGGCCAGAACTAGCGGCGGGGGAGCAGTACTTC
CDR3 protein: CASRPELAAGEQYF

D gene: -
clone size: -
J gene: TRBJ2-3
V gene: TRBV6-1
CDR3 DNA: TGTGCCAGCACGGAACTATCTGGTACGCAGTATTTT
CDR3 protein: CASTELSGTQYF

D gene: -
clone size: -
J gene: TRBJ1-5
V gene: TRBV18
CDR3 DNA: TGTGCCAGCTCAGACGACAGGAATCAGCCCCAGCATTTT
CDR3 protein: CASSDDRNQPQHF

D gene: TRBD1
clone size: -
J gene: TRBJ1-2
V gene: TRBV2
CDR3 DNA: TGTGCCAGCAGTAGGACAGGGTTTGGCTACACCTTC
CDR3 protein: CASSRTGFGYTF

D gene: -
clone size: -
J gene: TRBJ1-2
V gene: TRBV7-7
CDR3 DNA: TGTGCTAGCAGCCCCGGACCGGGATATGGCTACACCTTC
CDR3 protein: CASSPGPGYGYTF

D gene: TRBD1
clone size: -
J gene: TRBJ2-7
V gene: TRBV6-5
CDR3 DNA: TGTGCCAGCAGTCCCGGGACAGGATCCTCCTACGAGCAGTACTTC
CDR3 protein: CASSPGTGSSYEQYF

D gene: -
clone size: -
J gene: TRBJ2-7
V gene: TRBV6-5
CDR3 DNA: TGTGCCAGCAGCAAAGACAGTAACTACGAGCAGTACTTC
CDR3 protein: CASSKDSNYEQYF

D gene: -
clone size: -
J gene: TRBJ2-2
V gene: TRBV18
CDR3 DNA: TGTGCCAGCCGGATCTCGGGACACAAGAACACCGGGGAGCTGTTTTTT
CDR3 protein: CASRISGHKNTGELFF

D gene: TRBD1
clone size: -
J gene: TRBJ2-7
V gene: TRBV11-1
CDR3 DNA: TGTGCCAGCGGTACAGGGGCCTACGAGCAGTACTTC
CDR3 protein: CASGTGAYEQYF

D gene: -
clone size: -
J gene: TRBJ1-1
V gene: TRBV10-3
CDR3 DNA: TGTGCCATCAGTGACAGCCCTATAGACACTGAAGCTTTCTTT
CDR3 protein: CAISDSPIDTEAFF

D gene: -
clone size: -
J gene: TRBJ2-7
V gene: TRBV10-3
CDR3 DNA: TGTGCCGTCTCGAGCATTTCCTACGAGCAGTACTTC
CDR3 protein: CAVSSISYEQYF

D gene: -
clone size: -
J gene: TRBJ2-7
V gene: TRBV6-6
CDR3 DNA: TGTGCCAGCAGTACTAGCAGCTACGAGCAGTACTTC
CDR3 protein: CASSTSSYEQYF

D gene: TRBD1
clone size: -
J gene: TRBJ1-6
V gene: TRBV5-1
CDR3 DNA: TGCGCCAGCAGCTTGGAACAGGGGTGGAATTCACCCCTCCACTTT
CDR3 protein: CASSLEQGWNSPLHF

D gene: -
clone size: -
J gene: TRBJ2-2
V gene: TRBV11-2
CDR3 DNA: TGTGCCAGCAGGGATACCGTTCAGGGCTACTCGAACACCGGGGAGCTGTTTTTT
CDR3 protein: CASRDTVQGYSNTGELFF

D gene: -
clone size: -
J gene: TRBJ2-7
V gene: TRBV11-2
CDR3 DNA: TGTGCCAGCAGCTTATCACTAGACCCGGTCTACGAGCAGTACTTC
CDR3 protein: CASSLSLDPVYEQYF

D gene: TRBD1
clone size: -
J gene: TRBJ1-1
V gene: TRBV2
CDR3 DNA: TGTGCCAGCGTAGGGGACAGATTTTTGAACACTGAAGCTTTCTTT
CDR3 protein: CASVGDRFLNTEAFF

D gene: -
clone size: once
J gene: TRBJ1-3
V gene: TRBV28
CDR3 DNA: TGTGCCAGCAGTGCAAACAGGGAGAGAGGAAACACCATATATTTT
CDR3 protein: CASSANRERGNTIYF

D gene: TRBD2
clone size: -
J gene: TRBJ2-5
V gene: TRBV10-3
CDR3 DNA: TGTGCCACCCGGACTAGCGGGGGTGGAGAGACCCAGTACTTC
CDR3 protein: CATRTSGGGETQYF

D gene: -
clone size: -
J gene: TRBJ2-3
V gene: TRBV25-1
CDR3 DNA: TGTGCCAGCAGTGAAGGCAGCACAGATACGCAGTATTTT
CDR3 protein: CASSEGSTDTQYF

D gene: TRBD1
clone size: -
J gene: TRBJ1-6
V gene: TRBV6-4
CDR3 DNA: TGTGCCAGCAGACTCGGGACAGGGGGATCACCCCTCCACTTT
CDR3 protein: CASRLGTGGSPLHF

D gene: -
clone size: -
J gene: TRBJ1-5
V gene: TRBV6-6
CDR3 DNA: TGTGCCAGCAGTCCCGATAGCAATCAGCCCCAGCATTTT
CDR3 protein: CASSPDSNQPQHF

D gene: TRBD1
clone size: -
J gene: TRBJ2-5
V gene: TRBV6-5
CDR3 DNA: TGTGCCAGCAGTTACGGAGGACAGGGCATTGGGGAGACCCAGTACTTC
CDR3 protein: CASSYGGQGIGETQYF

D gene: TRBD1
clone size: -
J gene: TRBJ2-5
V gene: TRBV6-1
CDR3 DNA: TGTGCCAGCGCGGGGACAGGGGGAGAGACCCAGTACTTC
CDR3 protein: CASAGTGGETQYF

D gene: -
clone size: -
J gene: TRBJ2-3
V gene: TRBV19
CDR3 DNA: TGTGCCAGTAGTACGGGGAAGGCAAATACGCAGTATTTT
CDR3 protein: CASSTGKANTQYF

D gene: TRBD1
clone size: -
J gene: TRBJ1-1
V gene: TRBV30
CDR3 DNA: TGTGCCTCGGACAGGGCCGGCACTGAAGCTTTCTTT
CDR3 protein: CASDRAGTEAFF

D gene: TRBD1
clone size: -
J gene: TRBJ1-1
V gene: TRBV2
CDR3 DNA: TGTGCCAGCAGGTCAGACAGGGTGAACACTGAAGCTTTCTTT
CDR3 protein: CASRSDRVNTEAFF

D gene: TRBD2
clone size: -
J gene: TRBJ2-1
V gene: TRBV4-2
CDR3 DNA: TGTGCCAGCAGCCAATATCTAGCGGGAAATGGAAATGAGCAGTTCTTC
CDR3 protein: CASSQYLAGNGNEQFF

D gene: -
clone size: -
J gene: TRBJ1-4
V gene: TRBV19
CDR3 DNA: TGTGCCAGTAGACGGGCAACTAATGAAAAACTGTTTTTT
CDR3 protein: CASRRATNEKLFF

D gene: -
clone size: -
J gene: TRBJ2-7
V gene: TRBV28
CDR3 DNA: TGTGCCAGCAGTTTAGTGGGTCTATACGAGCAGTACTTC
CDR3 protein: CASSLVGLYEQYF